Below, 5 T cell receptor beta chains from the same sample are listed, as sequenced in a study of blood T cells in healthy people across ages. Next came a second PCR, run for about 7 to 12 cycles, which used a sample-barcoded 5' primer along with a J-beta primer mix. Each CDR3 protein gets one entry after TCRdb re-called the 5' RACE reads with MiXCR. The data contain over 1,500,000 distinct CDR3 sequences, just under 50% of them singletons. Source material: blood. These receptors originate from a woman in her thirties or forties in good health.

This clonotype has just a few counts. The chain employs TRBV7-2 and TRBJ2-7; D may be TRBD2 (6 bases). Per the germline V gene, CDR1 is SGHTA and CDR2 is FQGNSA. The CDR3 is 15 amino acids. With 1 base removed from V and 3 bases from J, the gap between germline ends came to 13 bases. The chain's CDR3 is CASSLEGTYNYEQYF. In DNA form, the CDR3 reads TGTGCCAGCAGCTTAGAGGGGACTTACAACTACGAGCAGTACTTC.

The genes are TRBV24-1 and TRBJ2-5, with D perhaps assigned TRBD1 or TRBD2 (5 bases each). This CDR3 is 16 amino acids long. Trimming left V 2 bases short and J 3 bases short, with 15 bases between. CDR1 is KGHDR and CDR2 is SFDVKD in the germline V gene. CDR3 in DNA: TGTGCCACCAGTGATTGGCTGGGGGACGGAAAAGAGACCCAGTACTTC. Translated: CATSDWLGDGKETQYF.

Only a few counts were recorded for this clonotype. The chain uses TRBV5-1 and TRBJ2-4, with 9 positions matching TRBD1. J was trimmed by 3 bases and V by 4 bases; bases with no gene match: 5. Germline-derived CDR1 and CDR2 are SGHRS and YFSETQ. The CDR3 has 15 residues. The CDR3 region has the DNA TGCGCCAGCAGCCCAGGGACAGGGAGCAAAAACATTCAGTACTTC. Translating it yields CASSPGTGSKNIQYF.

The chain recombines TRBV27 with TRBJ1-6, with 10 bases lining up with TRBD1. The junction had 9 bases not matched to a gene; V was cut back by 2 bases and J by 8 bases. The CDR3 is 17 residues long. The germline CDR1 and CDR2 sequences are MNHEY and SMNVEV (reference sequence). Here the CDR3 reads CASSLVPWGTGDSPLHF. CDR3 coding DNA: TGTGCCAGCAGTTTAGTTCCTTGGGGGACAGGGGATTCACCCCTCCACTTT.

The chain is built from TRBV28 and TRBJ1-1, with TRBD1 identical over 7 bases. CDR1 MDHEN and CDR2 SYDVKM come from the germline V gene. The V and J ends lost 7 bases and 4 bases, in that order; junction bases with no gene match: 15. CDR3 length: 16 amino acids. CDR3 residues: CASTNFRGRLGTEAFF. In DNA form, the CDR3 reads TGTGCCAGCACCAATTTCAGGGGGAGGTTGGGCACTGAAGCTTTCTTT.